This TCR beta chain was found in a study of shared clonotypes between healthy human individuals. V was pared by 1 base and J by 4 bases, with 23 bases between. Germline CDR1 SGHRS, CDR2 YFSETQ. This CDR3 contains 18 residues. Only in-frame clones appear in the TCRdb table, and some are missing; sequencing was by immunoSEQ multiplex PCR. The sample includes about 530,000 clones, around 96% of them seen just once. Sequencing was carried out using naive CD4+ T cells sorted from blood. Described subset: CD45RA+ positively selected. The origin of this receptor is a woman in her 30s in good health. The chain uses TRBV5-1 and TRBJ2-5, with D maybe TRBD2 (6 bases). The CDR3 loop is CASSLWEDGWWRGETQYF. DNA for the CDR3: TGCGCCAGCAGCTTGTGGGAGGACGGATGGTGGCGGGGAGAGACCCAGTACTTC.